The 20 T cell receptor beta chains in this list originate from one sample, sequenced in a study of shared clonotypes between healthy human individuals. In the naive CD8 group, cells lacked CD45RO and were positively selected for CCR7, so terminally differentiated effector memory CD45RA+ cells were left out. Generated by immunoSEQ multiplex PCR, the TCRdb table keeps only in-frame clones and is missing some. The data contain about 600,000 clones, about 95% of them singletons. The sample was naive CD8+ T cells sorted from blood. All receptors come from a woman in her 30s in good health.

The J gene is TRBJ2-7, the V gene TRBV7-8, with D tentatively TRBD1 (6 bases). Germline CDR1 is SGHVS and CDR2 is FQNEAQ. With 4 bases removed from V and 2 bases from J, the gap between germline ends came to 9 bases. This CDR3 is 13 amino acids long. Here the CDR3 reads CASSSGATYEQYF. CDR3 nucleotides: TGTGCCAGCAGCTCAGGGGCCACCTACGAGCAGTACTTC.

The chain couples TRBV5-4 to TRBJ1-2; D is ambiguous. V was shortened by 1 base and J by 4 bases, with 8 bases between the two germline ends. From germline, CDR1 is SGHNT and CDR2 YYREEE (reference sequence). This CDR3 is built from 13 residues. The CDR3 reads CASSLYPVYGYTF. CDR3 sequence (DNA): TGTGCCAGCAGCTTGTACCCGGTCTATGGCTACACCTTC. The full variable domain, with the rest looked up from reference TRBV5-4 and TRBJ1-2, is ETGVTQSPTHLIKTRGQQVTLRCSSQSGHNTVSWYQQALGQGPQFIFQYYREEENGRGNFPPRFSGLQFPNYSSELNVNALELDDSALYLCASSLYPVYGYTFGSGTRLTVV.

The V call is TRBV6-1, the J call TRBJ1-1, with 8 bases fitting TRBD1. Unmatched junction bases numbered 8, after V lost 4 bases and J lost 4 bases. The CDR3 covers 15 residues. Germline values: CDR1 MNHNS, CDR2 SASEGT. CDR3 residues: CASSVAGGRVTEAFF. The CDR3 DNA is TGTGCCAGCAGTGTAGCAGGGGGCCGGGTCACTGAAGCTTTCTTT.

The J gene is TRBJ2-3, the V gene TRBV4-1, with D possibly being TRBD1 (6 bases). Trimming cost V 1 base and J 1 base, with 9 bases left between them. Germline V gene sequence: CDR1 MGHRA, CDR2 YSYEKL. CDR3 length: 15 residues. The CDR3 DNA follows: TGCGCCAGCAGCCAAGGGCCAGGGGGCACAGATACGCAGTATTTT. Encoded protein: CASSQGPGGTDTQYF.

The rearrangement joins TRBV10-3 to TRBJ2-5; tentative D call: TRBD2 (6 bases). The ends were cut back, 4 bases at V and 1 base at J, with 25 bases in the middle. From germline, CDR1 is ENHRY and CDR2 SYGVKD. The CDR3 is 19 residues long. DNA of the CDR3: TGTGCCATCAGTGTCAGCCCCCATTCTACCATAGCGGTCCAAGAGACCCAGTACTTC. It yields the protein CAISVSPHSTIAVQETQYF.

This chain links TRBV27 with TRBJ2-7, with D tentatively TRBD1 or TRBD2 (6 bases each). Trimming took off 6 bases at V and 4 bases at J, with 13 bases between the two ends. The length of the CDR3 is 13 residues. The germline gives CDR1 MNHEY, CDR2 SMNVEV (reference sequence). CDR3 residues: CASRKGGSYEQYF. In DNA form, the CDR3 reads TGTGCCAGCAGAAAAGGGGGGTCGTACGAGCAGTACTTC.

The chain joins TRBV28 to TRBJ2-5; 8 nucleotides align to TRBD2. The J call may be incorrect, as the DNA end agrees better with TRBJ2-7. Germline lookup yields CDR1 MDHEN and CDR2 SYDVKM. The CDR3 is 14 amino acids. In DNA, the CDR3 is TGTGCCAGCAGTTCCCCGGGAGGGCCCCACGAGCAGTACTTC. Translating it yields CASSSPGGPHEQYF.

The J gene is TRBJ2-3, the V gene TRBV15, with TRBD2 matching 11 bases. Germline trimming cut 5 bases from V and 4 bases from J; bases unmatched to any gene: 5. The CDR3 has 15 residues. The germline V gene encodes CDR1 LNHNV and CDR2 YYDKDF (reference sequence). The CDR3 spells CATSGGTSGSDTQYF. DNA of the CDR3: TGTGCCACCAGCGGCGGGACTAGCGGATCAGATACGCAGTATTTT.

V usage is TRBV5-5 and J usage is TRBJ2-2; TRBD1 is a possible D gene (5 bases). In germline, CDR1 is SGHKS, CDR2 YYEKEE (reference sequence). The V end was cut by 5 bases, the J end by 4 bases, with 15 bases between. The CDR3 runs to 15 residues. CDR3 DNA: TGTGCCAGCAGGACAGTGCTCTTGGGCACCGGGGAGCTGTTTTTT. It is translated as CASRTVLLGTGELFF.

V gene TRBV4-1 combines with J gene TRBJ2-3; 10 nucleotides align to TRBD2. Losses at the gene ends were 5 bases for V and 1 base for J; bases not matched to a gene: 9. CDR1 is MGHRA, CDR2 YSYEKL, per germline. CDR3 length: 17 amino acids. CDR3 nucleotide sequence: TGCGCCAGCAGCTTCCGGACTAGCGGTACTCGCACAGATACGCAGTATTTT. This codes for CASSFRTSGTRTDTQYF.

V is TRBV10-1 and J is TRBJ2-7; 8 nucleotides align to TRBD1. The CDR3 runs to 14 residues. The germline gives CDR1 WNHNN, CDR2 SYGVQD (reference sequence). Losses at the gene ends were 5 bases for V and 2 bases for J; bases not matched to a gene: 5. The CDR3: CASSSRTGTYEQYF. The CDR3, as DNA: TGCGCCAGCAGTAGCCGGACAGGGACCTACGAGCAGTACTTC.

The chain recombines TRBV27 with TRBJ2-7, with D possibly matching TRBD2 (6 bases). This CDR3 has 14 residues. Germline loops: CDR1 MNHEY, CDR2 SMNVEV (reference sequence). V lost 4 bases and J lost 2, with 12 bases in between. The CDR3: CASSYFGGTYEQYF. In DNA, the CDR3 is TGTGCCAGCAGTTACTTTGGGGGGACCTACGAGCAGTACTTC.

The V call is TRBV19, the J call TRBJ1-1; D may be TRBD1 (5 bases). V lost 0 bases, J lost 5 bases, and 19 bases lay in between. Germline CDR1 LNHDA, CDR2 SQIVND (reference sequence). The CDR3 spans 17 residues. The DNA of the CDR3 is TGTGCCAGTAGTATAGACGCCCCCTCGGGGGGATCGACTGAAGCTTTCTTT. Translating it yields CASSIDAPSGGSTEAFF. The full variable domain, with the rest looked up from reference TRBV19 and TRBJ1-1, is DGGITQSPKYLFRKEGQNVTLSCEQNLNHDAMYWYRQDPGQGLRLIYYSQIVNDFQKGDIAEGYSVSREKKESFPLTVTSAQKNPTAFYLCASSIDAPSGGSTEAFFGQGTRLTVV.

Concerning this clone itself: At the DNA level, this CDR3 is encoded by other sequences in the same sample as well. The V and J genes are TRBV27 and TRBJ2-7; no clear D. V lost 2 bases to trimming and J lost 0 bases, with 8 bases between them. The germline gives CDR1 MNHEY, CDR2 SMNVEV (reference sequence). This CDR3 is 14 amino acids long. CDR3 sequence (DNA): TGTGCCAGCAGTTTAGGTAGGTCCTCCTACGAGCAGTACTTC. It encodes CASSLGRSSYEQYF.

The chain joins TRBV6-5 to TRBJ2-3; tentatively, D is TRBD2 (6 bases). V lost 5 bases to trimming and J lost 11 bases, with 20 bases between them. Germline loops: CDR1 MNHEY, CDR2 SVGAGI. There are 14 residues in the CDR3. DNA of the CDR3: TGTGCCAGCAGTGCCGGGACTGAGCAGAGTAGGCAGTATTTT. This codes for CASSAGTEQSRQYF.

This chain uses TRBV5-1 with TRBJ2-1; 9 bases align to TRBD1. This CDR3 has 17 amino acids. V trimming: 2 bases; J trimming: 5 bases; junction bases outside the gene matches: 11. The germline gives CDR1 SGHRS, CDR2 YFSETQ. CDR3 sequence reads: CASSFAQPGQGNNEQFF. For the CDR3, the DNA is TGCGCCAGCAGCTTTGCACAACCGGGACAGGGCAACAATGAGCAGTTCTTC.

The DNA of the CDR3 is TGTGCCAGCAGTACCGGGACCGGACCACTTTCCTCCTACAATGAGCAGTTCTTC. Translation gives CASSTGTGPLSSYNEQFF. The chain couples TRBV27 to TRBJ2-1; D could derive from TRBD1 or TRBD2 (5 bases each). V was shortened by 5 bases and J by 0 bases, with 20 bases between the two germline ends. The CDR3 has 18 residues. CDR1 is MNHEY, CDR2 SMNVEV, per germline (reference sequence).

V and J are TRBV27 and TRBJ2-7, with 13 positions matching TRBD2. Germline assignment: CDR1 MNHEY and CDR2 SMNVEV (reference sequence). The V gene end was trimmed by 4 bases and the J gene end by 4 bases; junction bases not matched to a gene: 4. The CDR3 is 15 residues long. Here the CDR3 DNA reads TGTGCCAGCAGTTCTGGACTAGCGGGAGTTTACGAGCAGTACTTC. Protein: CASSSGLAGVYEQYF.

The chain carries TRBV19 and TRBJ1-5; D perhaps matches TRBD1 (6 bases). The ends were cut back, 4 bases at V and 7 bases at J, with 17 bases in the middle. The germline V gene has CDR1 LNHDA and CDR2 SQIVND (reference sequence). The CDR3 has 15 residues. CDR3 DNA: TGTGCCAGTAGTAGACAGGTTCTATCTGAGCAGCCCCAGCATTTT. Amino acid sequence: CASSRQVLSEQPQHF.

This rearrangement joins TRBV10-1 to TRBJ2-3; 10 positions agree with TRBD2. The CDR3 covers 15 residues. Trimming cost V 4 bases and J 5 bases; bases outside gene matches: 6. Per the germline V gene, CDR1 is WNHNN and CDR2 is SYGVQD (reference sequence). The CDR3 DNA reads as TGCGCCAGCAGTGTTAGCGGGAGGCAACTAGATACGCAGTATTTT. As protein: CASSVSGRQLDTQYF.